This TCR beta chain was profiled in a study of a mutant IDH1 vaccine in newly diagnosed glioma. Study information: Before enrollment, the patients had been treated with radiotherapy alone, temozolomide alone, or both together. Most of them had received both.

Documented time point: baseline, week 1 (first vaccination visit). Treatment in this sample: pre-vaccination baseline after standard-of-care therapy. A few counts support this clone. This table comes from immunoSEQ multiplex PCR, and its TCRdb copy is limited to in-frame clones, with some not included. The table records roughly 32,000 clones, over 60% of them present only once. Germline V gives CDR1 SGHDT, CDR2 YYEEEE. The V gene end was trimmed by 6 bases and the J gene end by 7 bases; junction bases not matched to a gene: 4. The CDR3 consists of 13 residues. The receptor comes from a man over 45 with glioma. Some clones in this sample may be carry-over from other donors' samples. The material sequenced was peripheral blood mononuclear cells (PBMCs), taken from a glioma patient treated with radiotherapy, temozolomide or both. The gene calls are TRBV5-6 and TRBJ1-6, with 7 positions matching TRBD1. CDR3 bases: TGTGCCAGCACTACAGGGGTCAATTCACCCCTCCACTTT. The encoded protein is CASTTGVNSPLHF.